The 22 T cell receptor beta chains presented below share a single source sample, sequenced in a study of T cell repertoires in cytomegalovirus infection. Their target antigens are unknown. TCRdb called the reads again in MiXCR, with one record for every CDR3 protein. Found here are some 110,000 distinct CDR3 sequences, around 10% of them singletons; the top ten hold around 29%. The sample taken for sequencing was PBMCs, sequenced either directly or after in vitro stimulation (not recorded which). All receptors come from a human donor in good health (CMV status not recorded). Some clones in this sample may be carry-over from other donors' samples.

This clonotype has ten or more counts. This rearrangement joins TRBV7-9 to TRBJ2-6, with no clear D. This CDR3 has 15 amino acids. The V gene lost 5 bases and the J gene lost 6 bases, with 14 bases spanning the gap. Germline-derived CDR1 and CDR2 are SEHNR and FQNEAQ (reference sequence). The CDR3 sequence: CASSLDLFEANVLTF. In DNA form, the CDR3 reads TGTGCCAGCAGCCTAGACCTATTCGAGGCCAACGTCCTGACTTTC. Together with reference TRBV7-9 and TRBJ2-6, the CDR3 gives the full variable domain: DTGVSQNPRHKITKRGQNVTFRCDPISEHNRLYWYRQTLGQGPEFLTYFQNEAQLEKSRLLSDRFSAERPKGSFSTLEIQRTEQGDSAMYLCASSLDLFEANVLTFGAGSRLTVL.

This clonotype was picked up a small number of times. V gene TRBV6-2 or TRBV6-3 combines with J gene TRBJ2-7, with D unclear. Germline CDR1 and CDR2: MNHEY and SVGEGT. The CDR3 extends over 12 amino acids. The V gene lost 2 bases and the J gene lost 2 bases, with 4 bases spanning the gap. CDR3 sequence: CASSYEAYEQYV. The CDR3 DNA follows: TGTGCCAGCAGTTACGAGGCCTACGAGCAGTACGTC.

This clonotype was seen many times. The rearrangement links TRBV6-1 to TRBJ1-5; 7 positions match TRBD1. V shed 4 bases and J 0 bases; nucleotides not matched to a gene: 3. The CDR3 covers 15 residues. Germline CDR1 MNHNS, CDR2 SASEGT. CDR3 coding DNA: TGTGCCAGCAGTGCCAGGGGGGGTAGCAATCAGCCCCAGCATTTT. Amino acid sequence: CASSARGGSNQPQHF.

V usage is TRBV7-2 and J usage is TRBJ2-3, with TRBD2 matching over 7 bases. Germline assignment: CDR1 SGHTA and CDR2 FQGNSA. This CDR3 contains 16 residues. V was clipped by 0 bases and J by 0 bases; unmatched bases: 3. This chain's CDR3 is CASSLASGASTDTQYF. The CDR3 coding sequence is TGTGCCAGCAGCTTAGCCAGCGGGGCTAGCACAGATACGCAGTATTTT.

There are many counts of this clonotype. The chain carries TRBV4-1 and TRBJ2-5; D gene unclear. The V end was cut by 3 bases, the J end by 2 bases, with 16 bases between. Germline assignment: CDR1 MGHRA and CDR2 YSYEKL. CDR3 length: 16 residues. In DNA form, the CDR3 reads TGCGCCAGCAGCCACCCCTCGAGGACCCCTCAAGAGACCCAGTACTTC. This codes for CASSHPSRTPQETQYF.

This clonotype has a handful of counts. The rearrangement joins TRBV7-3 to TRBJ2-5; 9 nucleotides agree with TRBD1. V shed 5 bases and J 5 bases; nucleotides not matched to a gene: 15. Germline CDR1 SGHTA, CDR2 FQGTGA. The CDR3 runs to 17 residues. Written as DNA, the CDR3 is TGTGCCAGCAGCATAGGAACCCGGACAGGGGTTATGGAGACCCAGTACTTC. Its protein product is CASSIGTRTGVMETQYF. The whole variable domain, filled in from reference TRBV7-3 and TRBJ2-5, reads GAGVSQTPSNKVTEKGKYVELRCDPISGHTALYWYRQSLGQGPEFLIYFQGTGAADDSGLPNDRFFAVRPEGSVSTLKIQRTERGDSAVYLCASSIGTRTGVMETQYFGPGTRLLVL.

This clonotype was detected a few times. The rearrangement uses TRBV19 and TRBJ1-2, with D unresolved. The V gene's germline CDR1 is LNHDA and CDR2 SQIVND (reference sequence). The CDR3 runs 11 residues. V was clipped by 7 bases and J by 3 bases, with 6 bases between them. CDR3 amino acids: CASTDYYGYTF. The CDR3 region has the DNA TGTGCCAGTACCGATTACTATGGCTACACCTTC.

The table lists this clonotype with many counts. The chain combines TRBV7-6 with TRBJ2-6; TRBD2 is a possible D gene (6 bases). Germline CDR1 reads SGHVS; CDR2 reads FNYEAQ. This CDR3 comprises 18 residues. Trimming cost V 2 bases and J 3 bases, with 17 bases left between them. The CDR3 spells CASSLQGSGRDGANVLTF. The CDR3 bases are TGTGCCAGCAGCTTACAGGGTAGCGGCCGGGATGGGGCCAACGTCCTGACTTTC.

This clonotype was detected ten times or more. Here the CDR3 DNA reads TGTGCCAGCAGTTTAACAGGGACAGCCTATGGCTACACCTTC. Its translation is CASSLTGTAYGYTF. This chain connects TRBV12-3 or TRBV12-4 to TRBJ1-2; 7 bases are a match to TRBD1. The V and J ends lost 2 bases and 4 bases, in that order; junction bases with no gene match: 4. The CDR3 is made up of 14 amino acids.

This clonotype was counted ten times or more. The chain combines TRBV20-1 with TRBJ1-1, with D possibly matching TRBD1 (6 bases). This CDR3 region has 14 residues. Germline V gene lookup returns CDR1 DFQATT and CDR2 SNEGSKA (reference sequence). V lost 2 bases and J 2 bases, leaving 12 bases between the germline ends. This chain's CDR3 is CSARRGGSNTEAFF. The CDR3 DNA follows: TGCAGTGCTAGAAGGGGGGGTAGTAACACTGAAGCTTTCTTT.

This clonotype was seen many times. The V gene is TRBV28, the J gene TRBJ2-7, with 8 bases fitting TRBD2. The CDR3 extends over 15 amino acids. The germline V gene encodes CDR1 MDHEN and CDR2 SYDVKM. The junction had 5 bases not matched to a gene; V was cut back by 3 bases and J by 1 base. The CDR3 spells CASSFASGPSYEQYF. The CDR3 nucleotides are TGTGCCAGCAGTTTCGCTAGCGGGCCTTCCTACGAGCAGTACTTC.

This rearrangement joins TRBV24-1 to TRBJ1-1, with D perhaps matching TRBD1 (6 bases). Trimming removed 4 bases at V and 9 bases at J, with 8 bases between. The germline V gene encodes CDR1 KGHDR and CDR2 SFDVKD. CDR3 length equals 11 residues. This chain's CDR3 is CATSEGGKAFF. CDR3 sequence (DNA): TGTGCCACCAGTGAAGGGGGGAAAGCTTTCTTT.

This clonotype was seen more than once but under ten times. This chain links TRBV28 with TRBJ1-5; possibly TRBD1 for D (5 bases). V lost 3 bases and J lost 2, with 11 bases in between. Germline-derived CDR1 and CDR2 are MDHEN and SYDVKM. This CDR3 spans 15 amino acids. As DNA, the CDR3 is TGTGCCAGCAGTTTCGTGGGGGGAGGCAATCAGCCCCAGCATTTT. It specifies CASSFVGGGNQPQHF.

The J gene is TRBJ1-5, the V gene TRBV7-2; D remains unclear. Per germline, CDR1 SGHTA and CDR2 FQGNSA. This CDR3 contains 14 residues. V was pared by 1 base and J by 7 bases, with 11 bases between. The CDR3 coding sequence is TGTGCCAGCAGCTTAGACCAGTTTCTCCAGCCCCAGCATTTT. It yields the protein CASSLDQFLQPQHF.

This clonotype appeared many times. The rearrangement links TRBV6-1 to TRBJ2-5, with D possibly being TRBD2 (7 bases). Germline values: CDR1 MNHNS, CDR2 SASEGT. The germline V and J ends were trimmed by 10 bases and 4 bases, with 19 bases remaining between them. The CDR3 has 14 residues. CDR3 sequence reads: CATQRGGAGETQYF. Written as DNA, the CDR3 is TGTGCCACCCAGAGGGGGGGCGCGGGAGAGACCCAGTACTTC.

In regard to this clonotype: This sequence may be a read error, since a much larger clone differs from it by one base. J is TRBJ2-2 and V is TRBV28; TRBD1 matches 11 bases. Germline-derived CDR1 and CDR2 are MDHEN and SYDVKM. V lost 4 bases and J lost 1; bases outside the gene matches: 5. The CDR3 is made up of 17 amino acids. As DNA, the CDR3 is TGTGCCAGCAGTTGGTCGGGACAGGGGGTGAACACCGGGGAGCTGTTTTTT. Its translation: CASSWSGQGVNTGELFF.

This rearrangement joins TRBV12-3 or TRBV12-4 to TRBJ1-5; D uncertain. The CDR3 has 12 amino acids. V lost 7 bases to trimming and J lost 4 bases, with 8 bases between them. CDR3 amino acids: CASNVENQPQHF. DNA for the CDR3: TGTGCCAGCAACGTGGAAAATCAGCCCCAGCATTTT.

The table lists this clonotype with many counts. This rearrangement joins TRBV6-2 or TRBV6-3 to TRBJ1-1; 8 bases are a match to TRBD1. J gave up 3 bases and V 7 bases, and 19 bases lay outside the gene matches. CDR3 size: 18 residues. Germline V gives CDR1 MNHEY, CDR2 SVGEGT. The CDR3 is CASTIGAHRGKKDTEAFF. The CDR3 DNA follows: TGTGCCAGCACTATAGGGGCCCACAGGGGGAAGAAGGACACTGAAGCTTTCTTT.

This clonotype was seen ten or more times. The rearrangement uses TRBV7-3 and TRBJ2-7, with 10 positions matching TRBD2. The V gene end was trimmed by 5 bases and the J gene end by 6 bases; junction bases not matched to a gene: 22. The CDR3 sequence is 19 residues long. CDR1 is SGHTA, CDR2 FQGTGA, per germline. CDR3 amino acids: CASSPGPGLATRRTSEQYF. Here the CDR3 DNA reads TGTGCCAGCAGCCCGGGCCCGGGACTAGCGACCCGGAGAACCTCCGAGCAGTACTTC. Full variable domain (outside the CDR3, taken from reference TRBV7-3 and TRBJ2-7): GAGVSQTPSNKVTEKGKYVELRCDPISGHTALYWYRQSLGQGPEFLIYFQGTGAADDSGLPNDRFFAVRPEGSVSTLKIQRTERGDSAVYLCASSPGPGLATRRTSEQYFGPGTRLTVT.

This clonotype was picked up many times. The chain links TRBV6-5 to TRBJ1-1, with TRBD1 identical over 11 bases. V lost 3 bases to trimming and J lost 4 bases; unmatched junction nucleotides: 7. Germline CDR1 is MNHEY and CDR2 is SVGAGI. This CDR3 has 16 amino acids. As DNA, the CDR3 is TGTGCCAGCAGTTATGGACAGGGGGCATCTTCCACTGAAGCTTTCTTT. This encodes CASSYGQGASSTEAFF.

This clonotype is deemed medium-sized. The genes are TRBV4-1 and TRBJ1-5, with 9 bases aligning to TRBD1. This CDR3 comprises 16 residues. The germline gives CDR1 MGHRA, CDR2 YSYEKL. The trim removed 0 bases at V and 7 bases at J, leaving 7 bases unmatched. For the CDR3, the DNA is TGCGCCAGCAGCCAAGAACCGGGACAGGGAGGACAGCCCCAGCATTTT. It specifies CASSQEPGQGGQPQHF.

This clonotype has more than one count but fewer than ten. This chain links TRBV7-2 with TRBJ2-7, with D tentatively TRBD1 (6 bases). V gave up 1 base and J gave up 4 bases, with 20 bases separating them. CDR1 is SGHTA and CDR2 is FQGNSA in the germline V gene. The CDR3 totals 17 residues. CDR3 nucleotides: TGTGCCAGCAGCTTAGGGGGGTTGGGGGCATCGGTATACGAGCAGTACGTC. It is translated as CASSLGGLGASVYEQYV.